This T cell receptor beta chain was retrieved from a study of early T cells in non-severe SARS-CoV-2 infection. Study-level background: Chains were not paired, and sequencing was done on bulk RNA from unsorted whole blood. Study-level points and caveats: VDJdb-based matching was biased toward anti-spike CD8 responses and missed private and CD4 specificities.

The table lists this clonotype with many counts. Its specificity is not known. Deletions cut 3 bases from V and 2 bases from J, with 10 bases between. The V gene's germline CDR1 is SEHNR and CDR2 FQNEAQ (reference sequence). The CDR3 spans 14 residues. Tagging with unique molecular identifiers was applied to individual cDNA molecules. TCRdb passed the 5' RACE reads through MiXCR, listing each CDR3 protein once. The sample comprises tens of thousands of distinct CDR3 sequences, approximately 16% of which are singletons, and about 5% rests with the top ten. This specimen was whole blood, taken at baseline. This sequence was found in an adult who was a healthcare worker with PCR-confirmed SARS-CoV-2 infection or an uninfected control (not recorded which). The chain is built from TRBV7-9 and TRBJ2-5; possible D gene TRBD1, 5 bases. The DNA for the CDR3 is TGTGCCAGCAGCTTTAAAGACAGACAAGAGACCCAGTACTTC. Protein: CASSFKDRQETQYF.